These 7 T cell receptor beta chains share one sample of origin, sequenced in a study of Ad26.COV2.S vaccination and SARS-CoV-2 variants. Treatment denoted: some 19 received Ad26.COV2.S at low or high dose, single or two shots; 5 received placebo; per-sample allocation not given. Samples analyzed were those drawn on day 63 after the first vaccine or placebo injection. Only in-frame clones appear in the TCRdb table, and some are missing; sequencing was by immunoSEQ multiplex PCR. This table holds around 300,000 clones, about 86% found once. The sequencing here drew on peripheral blood, taken in a trial of Ad26.COV2.S vaccine versus placebo. These receptors came from a person aged 18-60 years who received the Ad26.COV2.S COVID-19 vaccine or a placebo.

The genes are TRBV10-3 and TRBJ1-1; D is perhaps TRBD1 (6 bases). The ends were cut back, 3 bases at V and 3 bases at J, with 8 bases in the middle. CDR1 ENHRY and CDR2 SYGVKD come from the germline V gene. The CDR3 has 13 residues. CDR3 loop: CAISENRDTEAFF. The CDR3 nucleotides read TGTGCCATCAGTGAAAACAGGGACACTGAAGCTTTCTTT.

V gene TRBV18 combines with J gene TRBJ1-1; D remains ambiguous. Germline values: CDR1 KGHSH, CDR2 LQKENI. The CDR3 loop spans 13 amino acids. V lost 6 bases and J lost 2, with 10 bases in between. CDR3 DNA sequence: TGTGCCAGCTCCCAAGGGATAAACACTGAAGCTTTCTTT. This encodes CASSQGINTEAFF.

CDR3 coding DNA: TGTGCCAGCAGTTACGTGTACGAGCAGTACTTC. Translation: CASSYVYEQYF. The genes are TRBV6-6 and TRBJ2-7, with D uncertain. Germline V lookup: CDR1 MNHNY, CDR2 SVGAGI (reference sequence). This CDR3 comprises 11 residues. V was cut by 2 bases and J by 4 bases, with 3 bases left in between.

The gene calls are TRBV5-1 and TRBJ1-2, with a possible D match to TRBD1 (5 bases). Trimming cost V 0 bases and J 6 bases, with 15 bases left between them. Per the germline V gene, CDR1 is SGHRS and CDR2 is YFSETQ. CDR3 size: 15 residues. CDR3 nucleotide sequence: TGCGCCAGCAGCTTGGAGTCGGGGCAGGGTCATGGCTACACCTTC. It codes for CASSLESGQGHGYTF.

The rearrangement uses TRBV19 and TRBJ2-1, with 7 bases aligning to TRBD2. The CDR3 totals 15 residues. The J segment lost 2 bases and the V segment lost 3 bases, leaving 4 bases of the junction unmatched. The germline V gene has CDR1 LNHDA and CDR2 SQIVND (reference sequence). CDR3 protein: CASSMMSGTYNEQFF. The CDR3, as DNA: TGTGCCAGTAGTATGATGAGCGGGACCTACAATGAGCAGTTCTTC.

The chain couples TRBV29-1 to TRBJ2-1; 12 nucleotides align to TRBD1. Germline CDR1 reads SQVTM; CDR2 reads ANQGSEA. V lost 6 bases and J lost 9; bases outside the gene matches: 9. CDR3 length: 14 amino acids. The CDR3 loop reads CSVTHGTGGVEQFF. The CDR3 bases are TGCAGCGTGACCCATGGGACAGGGGGCGTTGAGCAGTTCTTC.

The J gene is TRBJ1-2, the V gene TRBV2; 8 positions agree with TRBD1. Trimming cost V 6 bases and J 5 bases; bases outside gene matches: 5. The CDR3 contains 13 residues. Looked up from germline, CDR1 is SNHLY and CDR2 is FYNNEI. The CDR3 nucleotides read TGTGCCAGCAGCCTCGACAGGGGTTATGGCTACACCTTC. It yields the protein CASSLDRGYGYTF.